A selection of T cell receptor beta chains follows, all from one sample in a study of CD8 T cells in Susac syndrome. Via MiXCR, TCRdb re-called the immunoSEQ multiplex PCR reads, giving one row per CDR3 protein. The data contain about 130,000 distinct CDR3 sequences, approximately 96% of them singletons. Input material: CD4+ T cells from PBMCs. Receptors were obtained from a human donor in good health. Each CDR3 is given without its conserved first and last residue. Rows may omit the clone size; those that give it use once, few, many or a size class.

TRBV5-1	TRBJ2-1	NA	ASSLQGAGGNEQF
TRBV29-1	TRBJ1-1	NA	SVEGTANTEAF
TRBV5-1	TRBJ2-1	few	ASSLTLEGRNEQF
TRBV7-2	TRBJ1-5	NA	ASSLSSDRVVQPQH
TRBV19	TRBJ2-1	NA	ASTTGLMNEQF
TRBV25-1	TRBJ2-2	NA	ASSSGGAPDTGELF
TRBV19	TRBJ1-5	NA	ASRPRGGNQPQH
TRBV18	TRBJ2-5	NA	ASSPPARGETQY
TRBV5-1	TRBJ1-2	NA	ASSFDRGRNGYT
TRBV18	TRBJ2-5	NA	ASSPGGQGNQETQY
TRBV30	TRBJ2-2	NA	ALTRDRGHTGELF
TRBV30	TRBJ1-4	NA	AWSGAEGRLF
TRBV30	TRBJ2-1	NA	AWSVNPQSGNEQF
TRBV4-3	TRBJ1-5	NA	ASSQGTGINQPQH
TRBV20-1	TRBJ2-1	NA	SARPGQSNLKGNEQF
TRBV5-1	TRBJ1-1	NA	ASRLLPADTEAF
TRBV12-3/TRBV12-4	TRBJ2-7	NA	ASSSGQGAYEQY
TRBV19	TRBJ2-7	NA	ASSARLSFSSYEQY
TRBV20-1	TRBJ1-1	once	SASRATRGDTEAF
TRBV2	TRBJ1-2	NA	ASKAAGLSNYGYT
TRBV6-2/TRBV6-3	TRBJ1-2	NA	ASGPTGLTYGYT
TRBV5-1	TRBJ2-5	NA	ASSHAYQETQY
TRBV6-2/TRBV6-3	TRBJ2-7	NA	ASSYQSGQYLSYEQY
TRBV20-1	TRBJ1-1	NA	SASTGYTEAF
TRBV2	TRBJ1-1	NA	ASSEVARGTEAF
TRBV18	TRBJ2-7	NA	ASSPLGTGEQY
TRBV4-1	TRBJ2-3	NA	ASSQEMRKTDTQY
TRBV6-6	TRBJ2-2	once	ASSPRLGMGELF
TRBV4-1	TRBJ2-5	NA	ASSPGQGRAKKGETQY
TRBV7-9	TRBJ1-3	NA	ASSTSDRGSGNTIY
TRBV20-1	TRBJ2-2	NA	SAYRDYNTGELF
TRBV11-2	TRBJ2-2	NA	ASSLAGGNTGELF
TRBV6-6	TRBJ2-4	NA	ASIGVSGRKNIQY
TRBV2	TRBJ1-1	NA	ASSEGAAEAF
TRBV20-1	TRBJ2-3	NA	SARSGTTDTQY
TRBV5-8	TRBJ2-7	NA	ASSPVGGEPYEQY
TRBV12-3/TRBV12-4	TRBJ2-2	NA	ASTPGNTGELF
TRBV15	TRBJ2-7	NA	ATSRGGDRGYEQY
TRBV18	TRBJ1-1	NA	ASSPPGTAGDTEAF
TRBV18	TRBJ1-1	NA	ASSPGPLGKTEAF
TRBV29-1	TRBJ2-7	NA	SVKGQDYSYEQY
TRBV12-3/TRBV12-4	TRBJ2-1	NA	ASSPPGTGTYNEQF
TRBV7-9	TRBJ2-2	NA	ASSKEGNTGELF
TRBV4-3	TRBJ2-3	NA	ASSQAAGGDVTDTQY
TRBV7-2	TRBJ2-6	once	ASSLARTAGANVLT
TRBV5-4	TRBJ1-2	NA	ASSVVPKLNYGYT
TRBV15	TRBJ2-3	NA	ATSFSGDTQY
TRBV29-1	TRBJ1-3	NA	SVGDPDRGNTIY
TRBV18	TRBJ1-1	NA	ASSPGRRNTEAF
TRBV18	TRBJ2-2	NA	ASSRRTQNTGELF
TRBV18	TRBJ1-1	once	ASSSTPGNTEAF
TRBV12-3/TRBV12-4	TRBJ2-1	NA	ASSRTTPNNEQF
TRBV9	TRBJ2-1	NA	ASSVAPGTGENEQF
TRBV2	TRBJ2-2	NA	ASRGQTANTGELF